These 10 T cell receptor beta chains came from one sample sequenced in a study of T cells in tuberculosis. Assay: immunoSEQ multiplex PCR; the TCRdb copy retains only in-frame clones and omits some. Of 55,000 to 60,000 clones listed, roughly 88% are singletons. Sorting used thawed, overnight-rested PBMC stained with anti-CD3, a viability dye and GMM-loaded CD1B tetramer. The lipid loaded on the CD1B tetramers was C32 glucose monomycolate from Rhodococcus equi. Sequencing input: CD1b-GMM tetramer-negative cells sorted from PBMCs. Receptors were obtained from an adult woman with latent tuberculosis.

The CDR3 bases are TGTGCCAGCAGCTTAGCTAGCGGGAGTCTCAATGAGCAGTTCTTC. As protein: CASSLASGSLNEQFF. This rearrangement joins TRBV7-3 to TRBJ2-1, with 10 bases aligning to TRBD2. V shed 2 bases and J 6 bases; nucleotides not matched to a gene: 4. The CDR3 consists of 15 residues. Germline CDR1 reads SGHTA; CDR2 reads FQGTGA.

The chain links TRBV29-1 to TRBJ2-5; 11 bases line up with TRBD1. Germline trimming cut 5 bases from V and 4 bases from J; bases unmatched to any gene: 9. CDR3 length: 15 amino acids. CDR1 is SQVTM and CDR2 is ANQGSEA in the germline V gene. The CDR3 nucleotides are TGCAGCGTTCGGGGGGGACAGGGGGTCGGAGAGACCCAGTACTTC. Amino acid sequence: CSVRGGQGVGETQYF.

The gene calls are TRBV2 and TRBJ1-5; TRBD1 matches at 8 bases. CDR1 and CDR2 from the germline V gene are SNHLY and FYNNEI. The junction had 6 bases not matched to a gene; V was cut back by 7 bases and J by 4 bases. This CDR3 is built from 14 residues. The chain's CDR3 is CASTETGANQPQHF. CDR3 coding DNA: TGTGCCAGCACTGAGACAGGGGCTAATCAGCCCCAGCATTTT.

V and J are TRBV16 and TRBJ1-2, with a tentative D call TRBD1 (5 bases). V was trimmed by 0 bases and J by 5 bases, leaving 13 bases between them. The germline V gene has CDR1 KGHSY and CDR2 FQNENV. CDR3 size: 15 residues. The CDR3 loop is CASSQSLGRDYGYTF. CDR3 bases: TGTGCCAGCAGCCAATCGTTGGGCAGGGATTATGGCTACACCTTC.

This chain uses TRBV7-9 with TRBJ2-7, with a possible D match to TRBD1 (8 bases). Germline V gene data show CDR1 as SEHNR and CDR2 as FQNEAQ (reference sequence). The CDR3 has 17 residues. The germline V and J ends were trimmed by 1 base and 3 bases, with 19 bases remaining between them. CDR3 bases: TGTGCCAGCAGCTTAGGGCGGGGGACAGGCCGGGGCTACGAGCAGTACTTC. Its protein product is CASSLGRGTGRGYEQYF.

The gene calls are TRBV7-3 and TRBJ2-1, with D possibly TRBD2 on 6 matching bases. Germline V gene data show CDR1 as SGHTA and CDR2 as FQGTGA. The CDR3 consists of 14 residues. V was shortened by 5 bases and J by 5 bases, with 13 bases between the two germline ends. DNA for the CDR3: TGTGCCAGCAGCCCTGGGGGAGGAAACAATGAGCAGTTCTTC. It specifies CASSPGGGNNEQFF.

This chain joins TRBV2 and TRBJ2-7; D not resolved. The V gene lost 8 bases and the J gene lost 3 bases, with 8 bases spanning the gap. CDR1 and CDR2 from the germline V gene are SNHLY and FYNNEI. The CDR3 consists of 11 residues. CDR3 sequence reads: CASGEFYEQYF. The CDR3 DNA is TGTGCCAGCGGAGAATTCTACGAGCAGTACTTC.

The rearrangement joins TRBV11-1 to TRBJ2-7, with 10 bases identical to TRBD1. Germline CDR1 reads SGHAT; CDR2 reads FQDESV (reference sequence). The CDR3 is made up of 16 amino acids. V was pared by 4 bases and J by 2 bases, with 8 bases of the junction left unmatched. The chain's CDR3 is CASSSGDRGLTYEQYF. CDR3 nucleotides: TGTGCCAGCAGCTCGGGGGACAGGGGTCTGACCTACGAGCAGTACTTC.

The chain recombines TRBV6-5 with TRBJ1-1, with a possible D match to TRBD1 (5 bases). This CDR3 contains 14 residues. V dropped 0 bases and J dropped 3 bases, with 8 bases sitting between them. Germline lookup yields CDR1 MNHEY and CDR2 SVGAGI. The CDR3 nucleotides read TGTGCCAGCAGTTACTCTCAAGGGGACACTGAAGCTTTCTTT. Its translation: CASSYSQGDTEAFF.

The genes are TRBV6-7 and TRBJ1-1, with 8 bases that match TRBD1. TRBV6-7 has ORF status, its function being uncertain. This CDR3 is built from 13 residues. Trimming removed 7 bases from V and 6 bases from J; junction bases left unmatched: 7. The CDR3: CASTYGTGAEAFF. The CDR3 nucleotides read TGTGCCAGCACCTACGGGACAGGCGCTGAAGCTTTCTTT.